A single T cell receptor beta chain is shown here with its context. The CDR3 loop spans 16 amino acids. V lost 5 bases, J lost 4 bases, and 21 bases lay in between. Germline V gene data show CDR1 as SEHNR and CDR2 as FQNEAQ (reference sequence). This entry belongs to a study of blood T cells in healthy people across ages. Combining a sample-barcoded 5' primer with a J-beta primer mix, a second PCR ran for about 6 to 11 cycles. TCRdb re-derived calls from the 5' RACE reads in MiXCR, one entry per CDR3 protein. This table holds more than 1,000,000 distinct CDR3 sequences, under 30% found once. These same records also appear under a second study, on T cells of mothers and their children.

The sample comprised blood. The sequence was collected from a girl aged 2 to 10 in good health. J is TRBJ2-7 and V is TRBV7-9; D unclear. CDR3 nucleotides: TGTGCCAGCAGCCGCGCTACTCCCCCGTCTGTATACGAGCAGTACTTC. Its protein product is CASSRATPPSVYEQYF.